This T cell receptor beta chain was recovered during a study of shared clonotypes between healthy human individuals. The overall study: Used for every donor were three CD4 naive, three CD4 memory, two CD8 naive and one CD8 memory plate.

A note on this clone: Its matching antigen is unknown.

Deep-level settings were used for running the assay. Profiled with immunoSEQ multiplex PCR; TCRdb holds only in-frame clones, not every one. The table shows 650,000 to 750,000 clones, with approximately 79% occurring only once. The study, taken as a whole, reports: Unshared clonotypes carried lower generation probabilities than those common to all four donors.

The CDR3 totals 16 residues. The J segment lost 1 base and the V segment lost 5 bases, leaving 8 bases of the junction unmatched. The germline V gene has CDR1 SEHNR and CDR2 FQNEAQ (reference sequence). Sequencing input: memory CD4+ T cells sorted from blood. Subset meaning: CD45RA-negative fraction. J is TRBJ2-5 and V is TRBV7-9, with 9 bases identical to TRBD2. The origin of this receptor is a woman aged 25 to 39 in good health. DNA of the CDR3: TGTGCCAGCAGCCTAGGAGTAGCGGGAGTCCAAGAGACCCAGTACTTC. Its translation: CASSLGVAGVQETQYF.